This T cell receptor beta chain was profiled in a study of T cells after somatic rescue of genetic block. Assay used: immunoSEQ multiplex PCR; TCRdb lists only in-frame clones, some missing. The sample lists roughly 120,000 clones; around 90% were seen once. From germline, CDR1 is SGHAT and CDR2 FQNNGV. Trimming shortened V by 5 bases and J by 2 bases, and 13 bases separated the two germline ends. This CDR3 contains 14 residues. Sequencing used peripheral blood mononuclear cells (PBMCs). The sequence was obtained from a woman aged 18 to 35. The chain links TRBV11-2 to TRBJ2-7; no clear D. As DNA, the CDR3 is TGTGCCAGCAGCCTACGGCGGACCACCTACGAGCAGTACTTC. Protein sequence: CASSLRRTTYEQYF.